The rows below give T cell receptor beta chains drawn from one sample of a study of blood T cell repertoires in COVID-19. Here immunoSEQ multiplex PCR was the method, and the copy in TCRdb shows in-frame clones only, minus some. The sample shows about 35,000 clones, 75% of them seen only once. Sequences were obtained from peripheral blood. The origin of the receptors is a man aged 80 or over with active or convalescent COVID-19. Both conserved end residues are part of each CDR3. D genes are given only for firm matches. Some rows have no size entry. The others give once, few or many, or a class for an expanded clone.

V,D,J,length,size,CDR3,DNA
TRBV28,-,TRBJ2-3,12,-,CASSLVGGTQYF,TGTGCCAGCAGTTTGGTGGGGGGTACGCAGTATTTT
TRBV5-4,-,TRBJ2-5,14,few,CASSLGSYQETQYF,TGTGCCAGCAGCTTGGGTTCGTACCAAGAGACCCAGTACTTC
TRBV15,TRBD1,TRBJ2-1,15,-,CATSRGGTGYNEQFF,TGTGCCACCAGCAGGGGGGGGACAGGGTACAATGAGCAGTTCTTC
TRBV7-8,-,TRBJ1-2,12,-,CASSPTGYGYTF,TGTGCCAGCAGCCCTACTGGCTATGGCTACACCTTC
TRBV7-9,TRBD2,TRBJ2-3,18,-,CASSTRTSLAMRTDTQYF,TGTGCCAGCAGCACACGGACTAGCCTTGCAATGAGGACAGATACGCAGTATTTT
TRBV19,TRBD1,TRBJ1-2,14,-,CASRTQGASSGYTF,TGTGCCAGTAGAACACAGGGGGCGTCATCGGGCTACACCTTC
TRBV7-3,TRBD1,TRBJ2-1,14,once,CASSGQENYNEQFF,TGTGCCAGCTCGGGACAGGAGAACTACAATGAGCAGTTCTTC
TRBV5-5,-,TRBJ1-3,14,-,CASSLAVPGNTIYF,TGTGCCAGCAGCTTGGCAGTGCCTGGAAACACCATATATTTT
TRBV6-2/TRBV6-3,-,TRBJ2-1,15,-,CASSTSNPTYNEQFF,TGTGCCAGCAGTACTAGTAACCCGACTTACAATGAGCAGTTCTTC
TRBV11-2,-,TRBJ2-3,14,-,CASSLGPGADTQYF,TGTGCCAGCAGCTTAGGTCCAGGGGCAGATACGCAGTATTTT
TRBV3-1/TRBV3-2,-,TRBJ1-1,15,-,CASRGGGKMNTEAFF,TGTGCCAGCAGGGGAGGGGGAAAAATGAACACTGAAGCTTTCTTT
TRBV29-1,-,TRBJ1-2,13,few,CSVGTRANYGYTF,TGCAGCGTTGGGACAAGAGCTAACTATGGCTACACCTTC
TRBV14,-,TRBJ2-2,16,-,CASSHLTNLNTGELFF,TGTGCCAGCAGCCACTTGACTAACTTGAACACCGGGGAGCTGTTTTTT
TRBV28,TRBD1,TRBJ1-2,15,-,CASSSATGGLWGYTF,TGTGCCAGCAGTTCCGCGACAGGGGGGTTATGGGGCTACACCTTC
TRBV19,-,TRBJ2-7,12,-,CASSIAGDEQYF,TGTGCCAGTAGTATAGCCGGGGACGAGCAGTACTTC
TRBV2,TRBD2,TRBJ2-1,18,-,CASSLTGLAGGPYNEQFF,TGTGCCAGCAGTCTTACAGGACTAGCGGGAGGGCCCTACAATGAGCAGTTCTTC
TRBV24-1,TRBD1,TRBJ2-3,13,-,CATSGQGVDTQYF,TGTGCCACCAGTGGGCAGGGGGTGGATACGCAGTATTTT
TRBV2,-,TRBJ1-4,15,-,CASSGGGTANEKLFF,TGTGCCAGCAGTGGAGGGGGTACGGCTAATGAAAAACTGTTTTTT
TRBV7-8,TRBD2,TRBJ2-2,17,-,CATLSGRAGSNTGELFF,TGTGCCACCCTGTCCGGGAGGGCCGGGTCGAACACCGGGGAGCTGTTTTTT
TRBV6-4,-,TRBJ2-1,13,-,CASIGVTYNEQFF,TGTGCCAGCATCGGGGTCACCTACAATGAGCAGTTCTTC
TRBV4-3,-,TRBJ2-3,16,-,CASSQGPPVAADTQYF,TGCGCCAGCAGCCAGGGCCCTCCTGTGGCAGCAGATACGCAGTATTTT
TRBV5-1,TRBD1,TRBJ1-2,13,-,CASSLGQEYGYTF,TGCGCCAGCAGCTTAGGACAGGAGTATGGCTACACCTTC
TRBV3-1/TRBV3-2,-,TRBJ2-2,14,-,CASSRNQGGGELFF,TGTGCCAGCAGCAGAAACCAGGGAGGCGGGGAGCTGTTTTTT
TRBV19,TRBD2,TRBJ2-2,15,-,CASIRTSGNTGELFF,TGTGCCAGTATCCGGACTAGCGGGAACACCGGGGAGCTGTTTTTT
TRBV29-1,TRBD1,TRBJ1-1,14,-,CSVTTTGWGSEAFF,TGCAGCGTTACCACGACAGGGTGGGGCTCTGAAGCTTTCTTT
TRBV28,-,TRBJ2-2,15,-,CASSSAGWKTGELFF,TGTGCCAGCAGTTCAGCAGGGTGGAAAACCGGGGAGCTGTTTTTT